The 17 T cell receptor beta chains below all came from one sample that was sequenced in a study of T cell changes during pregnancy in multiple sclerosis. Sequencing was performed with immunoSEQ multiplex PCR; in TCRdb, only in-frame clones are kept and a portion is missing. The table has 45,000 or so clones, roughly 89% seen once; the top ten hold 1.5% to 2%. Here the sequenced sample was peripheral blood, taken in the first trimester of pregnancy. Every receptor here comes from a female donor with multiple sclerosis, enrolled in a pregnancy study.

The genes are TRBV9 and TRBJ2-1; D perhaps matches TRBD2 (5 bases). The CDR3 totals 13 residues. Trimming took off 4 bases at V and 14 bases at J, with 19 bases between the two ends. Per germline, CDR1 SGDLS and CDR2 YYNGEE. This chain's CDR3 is CASSTQSGFGKFF. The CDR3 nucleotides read TGTGCCAGCAGCACCCAATCGGGGTTCGGGAAGTTCTTC. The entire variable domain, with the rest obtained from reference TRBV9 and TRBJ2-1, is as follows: DSGVTQTPKHLITATGQRVTLRCSPRSGDLSVYWYQQSLDQGLQFLIQYYNGEERAKGNILERFSAQQFPDLHSELNLSSLELGDSALYFCASSTQSGFGKFFGPGTRLTVL.

In DNA form, the CDR3 reads TGCGCCAGCAGCTCCGAGGCCTACGAGCAGTACTTC. Its protein is CASSSEAYEQYF. The J gene is TRBJ2-7, the V gene TRBV5-1; no clear D gene. Germline CDR1 SGHRS, CDR2 YFSETQ. The CDR3 spans 12 residues. V dropped 3 bases and J dropped 2 bases, with 6 bases sitting between them. Full variable domain (missing parts from reference TRBV5-1 and TRBJ2-7): KAGVTQTPRYLIKTRGQQVTLSCSPISGHRSVSWYQQTPGQGLQFLFEYFSETQRNKGNFPGRFSGRQFSNSRSEMNVSTLELGDSALYLCASSSEAYEQYFGPGTRLTVT.

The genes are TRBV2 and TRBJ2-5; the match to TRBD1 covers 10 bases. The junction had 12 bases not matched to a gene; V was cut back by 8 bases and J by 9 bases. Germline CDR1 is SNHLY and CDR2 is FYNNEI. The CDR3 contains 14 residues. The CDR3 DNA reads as TGTGCCAGCGGCCCGATGGGACAGGGGACTTCCCAGTACTTC. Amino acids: CASGPMGQGTSQYF.

CDR3 region: CASSEGFSGANVLTF. DNA of the CDR3: TGTGCCAGCAGCGAGGGATTTTCTGGGGCCAACGTCCTGACTTTC. V gene TRBV6-5 combines with J gene TRBJ2-6, with D possibly being TRBD2 (5 bases). The CDR3 totals 15 residues. Trimming shortened V by 6 bases and J by 1 base, and 10 bases separated the two germline ends. Germline V lookup: CDR1 MNHEY, CDR2 SVGAGI.

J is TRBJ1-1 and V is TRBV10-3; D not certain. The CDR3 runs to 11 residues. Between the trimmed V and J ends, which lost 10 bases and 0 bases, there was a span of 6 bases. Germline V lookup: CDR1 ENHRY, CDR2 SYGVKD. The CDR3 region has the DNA TGTGCCACCTATATGAACACTGAAGCTTTCTTT. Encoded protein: CATYMNTEAFF.

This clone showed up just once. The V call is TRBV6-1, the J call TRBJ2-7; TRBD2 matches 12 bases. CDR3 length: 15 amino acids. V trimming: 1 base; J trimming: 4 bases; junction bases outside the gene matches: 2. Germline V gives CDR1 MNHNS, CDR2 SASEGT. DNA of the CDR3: TGTGCCAGCAGTGAAGAAGGGACTAGCGGGTACGAGCAGTACTTC. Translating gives CASSEEGTSGYEQYF.

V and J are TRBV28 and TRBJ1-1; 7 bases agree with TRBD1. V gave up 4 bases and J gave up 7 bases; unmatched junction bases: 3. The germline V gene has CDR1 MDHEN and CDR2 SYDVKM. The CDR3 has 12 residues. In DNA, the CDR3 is TGTGCCAGCAGTTCGCAGGGGGATGAAGCTTTCTTT. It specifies CASSSQGDEAFF.

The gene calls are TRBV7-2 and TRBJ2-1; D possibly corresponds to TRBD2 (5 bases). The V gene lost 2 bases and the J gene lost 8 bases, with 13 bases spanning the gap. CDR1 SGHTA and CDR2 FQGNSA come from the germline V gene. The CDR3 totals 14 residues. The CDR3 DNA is TGTGCCAGCAGCTTAACTAGGACGGCCTATGAGCAGTTCTTC. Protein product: CASSLTRTAYEQFF.

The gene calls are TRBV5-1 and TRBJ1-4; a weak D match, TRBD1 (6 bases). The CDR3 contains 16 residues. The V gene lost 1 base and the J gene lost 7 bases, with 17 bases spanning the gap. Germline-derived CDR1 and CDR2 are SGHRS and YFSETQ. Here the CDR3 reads CASSLPEQGPGEKLFF. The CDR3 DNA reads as TGCGCCAGCAGCTTGCCAGAACAGGGCCCTGGTGAAAAACTGTTTTTT.

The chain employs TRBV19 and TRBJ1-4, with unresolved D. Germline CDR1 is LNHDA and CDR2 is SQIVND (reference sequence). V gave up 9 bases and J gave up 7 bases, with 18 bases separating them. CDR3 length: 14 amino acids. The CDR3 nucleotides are TGTGCCAGCAGATATCTTGGAGCTAGTGAAAAACTGTTTTTT. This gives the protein CASRYLGASEKLFF.

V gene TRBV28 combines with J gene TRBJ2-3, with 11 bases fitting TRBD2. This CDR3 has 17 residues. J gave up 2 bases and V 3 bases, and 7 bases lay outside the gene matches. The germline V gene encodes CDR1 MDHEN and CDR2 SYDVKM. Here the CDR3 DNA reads TGTGCCAGCAGTTTTCAGCTAGCGGGGGGACTCACAGATACGCAGTATTTT. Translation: CASSFQLAGGLTDTQYF.

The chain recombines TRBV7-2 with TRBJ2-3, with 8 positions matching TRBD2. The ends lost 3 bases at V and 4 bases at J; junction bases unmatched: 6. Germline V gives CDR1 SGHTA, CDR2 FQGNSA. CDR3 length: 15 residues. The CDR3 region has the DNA TGTGCCAGCAGCTTCTTGCGGGGGGATGCAGATACGCAGTATTTT. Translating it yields CASSFLRGDADTQYF.

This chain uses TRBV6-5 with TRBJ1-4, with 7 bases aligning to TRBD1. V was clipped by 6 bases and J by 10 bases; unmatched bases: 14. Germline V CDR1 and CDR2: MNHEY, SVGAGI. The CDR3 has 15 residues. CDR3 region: CASSRQGGHSGKLFF. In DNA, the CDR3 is TGTGCCAGCAGCCGACAGGGAGGCCACTCCGGAAAACTGTTTTTT.

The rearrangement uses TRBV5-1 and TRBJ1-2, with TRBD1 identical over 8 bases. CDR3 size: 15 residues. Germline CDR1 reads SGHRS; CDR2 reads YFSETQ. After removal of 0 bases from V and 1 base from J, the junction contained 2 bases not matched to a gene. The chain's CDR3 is CASSLVTGGNYGYTF. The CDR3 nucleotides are TGCGCCAGCAGCTTGGTTACAGGGGGTAACTATGGCTACACCTTC.

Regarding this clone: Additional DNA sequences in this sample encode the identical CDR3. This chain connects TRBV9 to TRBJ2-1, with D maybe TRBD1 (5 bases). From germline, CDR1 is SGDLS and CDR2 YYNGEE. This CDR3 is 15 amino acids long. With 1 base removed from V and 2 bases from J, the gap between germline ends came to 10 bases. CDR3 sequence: CASSVLSGTYNEQFF. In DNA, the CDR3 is TGTGCCAGCAGCGTACTGTCAGGGACCTACAATGAGCAGTTCTTC.

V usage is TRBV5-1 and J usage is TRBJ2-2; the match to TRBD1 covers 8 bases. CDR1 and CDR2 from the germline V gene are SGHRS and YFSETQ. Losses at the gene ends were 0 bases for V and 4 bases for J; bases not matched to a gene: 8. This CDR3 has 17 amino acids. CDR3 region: CASSLAAGGAGTGELFF. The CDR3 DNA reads TGCGCCAGCAGCTTGGCGGCAGGGGGCGCGGGCACCGGGGAGCTGTTTTTT.

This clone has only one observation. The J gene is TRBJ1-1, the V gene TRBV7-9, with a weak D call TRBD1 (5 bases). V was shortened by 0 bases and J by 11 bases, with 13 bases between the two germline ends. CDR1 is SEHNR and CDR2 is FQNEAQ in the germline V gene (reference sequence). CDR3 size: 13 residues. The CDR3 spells CASSLAGHPKAFF. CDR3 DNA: TGTGCCAGCAGCTTAGCCGGACACCCCAAGGCTTTCTTT.